Presented here are 32 T cell receptor beta chains from one specimen sequenced in a study of blood T cell repertoires in COVID-19. Using immunoSEQ multiplex PCR, the repertoire was profiled, and TCRdb retains in-frame clones only, with some absent. Of some 170,000 clones listed, about 70% are singletons. Sequenced material: peripheral blood. Every receptor here comes from a woman aged 45 to 65 with active or convalescent COVID-19.

V and J are TRBV12-5 and TRBJ1-2; perhaps TRBD1 as D (5 bases). There are 13 residues in the CDR3. Germline CDR1 LGHNT, CDR2 FRNRAP. Trimming shortened V by 1 base and J by 8 bases, and 11 bases separated the two germline ends. CDR3 DNA sequence: TGTGCTAGTGGTTTGGACGGGACTCAGGGCTACACCTTC. Protein product: CASGLDGTQGYTF.

V and J are TRBV7-8 and TRBJ2-7; the D gene is possibly TRBD1 (5 bases). Germline lookup yields CDR1 SGHVS and CDR2 FQNEAQ. The length of the CDR3 is 12 residues. Trimming shortened V by 5 bases and J by 6 bases, and 11 bases separated the two germline ends. This chain's CDR3 is CASSSSGREQYF. In DNA, the CDR3 is TGTGCCAGCAGCAGTTCAGGGCGCGAGCAGTACTTC. Variable domain in full (rest from reference TRBV7-8 and TRBJ2-7): GAGVSQSPRYKVAKRGQDVALRCDPISGHVSLFWYQQALGQGPEFLTYFQNEAQLDKSGLPSDRFFAERPEGSVSTLKIQRTQQEDSAVYLCASSSSGREQYFGPGTRLTVT.

The V gene is TRBV10-3, the J gene TRBJ1-2; 7 bases align to TRBD1. V was pared by 0 bases and J by 4 bases, with 5 bases of the junction left unmatched. The CDR3 has 15 residues. The germline CDR1 and CDR2 sequences are ENHRY and SYGVKD. CDR3: CAISESPGGTYGYTF. As DNA, the CDR3 is TGTGCCATCAGTGAGTCCCCAGGGGGAACCTATGGCTACACCTTC.

The chain uses TRBV6-4 and TRBJ1-1, with 9 bases that match TRBD1. Trimming removed 1 base from V and 1 base from J; junction bases left unmatched: 10. CDR3 length: 18 amino acids. Germline V gene data show CDR1 as MRHNA and CDR2 as SNTAGT. Here the CDR3 DNA reads TGTGCCAGCAGTGACTTCCGGGACAGGGAGGCGCCGAACACTGAAGCTTTCTTT. Translation: CASSDFRDREAPNTEAFF.

In regard to this clone: The sample holds other DNA sequences that translate to the same CDR3. J is TRBJ2-1 and V is TRBV5-1; TRBD2 is a possible D gene (5 bases). The CDR3 consists of 14 residues. Trimming pared 3 bases from V and 3 bases from J, leaving 10 bases between. The germline CDR1 and CDR2 sequences are SGHRS and YFSETQ. The CDR3 is CASSSAGGYNEQFF. The CDR3 nucleotides are TGCGCCAGCAGCTCGGCGGGCGGCTACAATGAGCAGTTCTTC. The variable domain in full, with the rest retrieved from reference TRBV5-1 and TRBJ2-1, is KAGVTQTPRYLIKTRGQQVTLSCSPISGHRSVSWYQQTPGQGLQFLFEYFSETQRNKGNFPGRFSGRQFSNSRSEMNVSTLELGDSALYLCASSSAGGYNEQFFGPGTRLTVL.

The rearrangement uses TRBV29-1 and TRBJ1-2; D possibly corresponds to TRBD1 (5 bases). The V end lost 1 base, the J end lost 2 bases, and 11 bases lay between the germline ends. Germline V gene sequence: CDR1 SQVTM, CDR2 ANQGSEA. There are 14 residues in the CDR3. DNA of the CDR3: TGCAGCGTTGAAGGGCGGGGGATGAACTATGGCTACACCTTC. It specifies CSVEGRGMNYGYTF.

The chain has TRBV5-1 and TRBJ1-1; D is perhaps TRBD1 (6 bases). V lost 7 bases and J 6 bases, leaving 19 bases between the germline ends. CDR3 length equals 14 residues. Germline V lookup: CDR1 SGHRS, CDR2 YFSETQ. The CDR3 region has the DNA TGCGCCAGCGAGCAAGATGCGGGGGGGCCTGAAGCTTTCTTT. It encodes CASEQDAGGPEAFF.

The chain recombines TRBV7-2 with TRBJ2-7, with 9 bases that match TRBD1. Germline CDR1 SGHTA, CDR2 FQGNSA. Trimming took 4 bases from V and 5 from J; bases not matched to a gene: 9. The CDR3 length is 15 residues. The CDR3: CASSSVRTGVHEQYF. The CDR3 DNA reads as TGTGCCAGCAGCTCCGTGCGGACAGGGGTCCACGAGCAGTACTTC.

The J gene is TRBJ2-3, the V gene TRBV23-1, with 10 nucleotides matching TRBD1. TRBV23-1 is annotated as an ORF whose role is uncertain. The CDR3 runs 17 residues. The V segment lost 1 base and the J segment 5 bases; nucleotides outside the gene matches: 9. The chain's CDR3 is CASSQYVGQGEGDTQYF. CDR3 DNA sequence: TGCGCCAGCAGTCAATATGTCGGACAGGGGGAGGGAGATACGCAGTATTTT.

V gene TRBV7-9 combines with J gene TRBJ1-2; no firm D call. Germline CDR1 SEHNR, CDR2 FQNEAQ (reference sequence). The CDR3 is made up of 14 amino acids. The CDR3 DNA reads as TGTGCGGGCGCGGCAGAGACTACTAACTATGGCTACACCTTC. It codes for CAGAAETTNYGYTF.

The chain combines TRBV2 with TRBJ2-7, with 9 bases that match TRBD1. The germline CDR1 and CDR2 sequences are SNHLY and FYNNEI. Germline trimming cut 7 bases from V and 3 bases from J; bases unmatched to any gene: 4. The CDR3 length is 13 residues. The CDR3 here is CASNPTGGYEQYF. The CDR3 bases are TGTGCCAGCAACCCGACAGGGGGCTACGAGCAGTACTTC.

This clone was seen only once. This sequence joins TRBV10-3 and TRBJ2-3; 7 nucleotides align to TRBD2. This CDR3 is built from 15 residues. V shed 5 bases, J shed 0 bases, and the junction held 5 bases outside the gene matches. Germline loops: CDR1 ENHRY, CDR2 SYGVKD. The CDR3 sequence: CAISFKRGSTDTQYF. The DNA for the CDR3 is TGTGCCATCAGTTTCAAGCGGGGTAGCACAGATACGCAGTATTTT.

This clone was seen only once. The gene calls are TRBV6-6 and TRBJ2-7, with 9 bases fitting TRBD2. After removal of 4 bases from V and 6 bases from J, the junction contained 10 bases not matched to a gene. This CDR3 is built from 15 residues. Germline V CDR1 and CDR2: MNHNY, SVGAGI (reference sequence). CDR3 protein: CASSSQAGGPFEQYF. The CDR3, as DNA: TGTGCCAGCAGTTCCCAGGCGGGAGGGCCCTTCGAGCAGTACTTC.

CDR3: CASSHPDRVGTEAFF. The CDR3, as DNA: TGCGCCAGCAGCCACCCGGACAGGGTGGGTACTGAAGCTTTCTTT. The J gene is TRBJ1-1, the V gene TRBV4-1; TRBD1 aligns across 8 bases. The CDR3 extends over 15 amino acids. V was pared by 3 bases and J by 5 bases, with 8 bases of the junction left unmatched. Germline V gene data show CDR1 as MGHRA and CDR2 as YSYEKL.

This clone occurred once. This chain joins TRBV15 and TRBJ1-2; D possibly corresponds to TRBD1 (6 bases). The CDR3 is 16 residues long. Deletions cut 3 bases from V and 4 bases from J, with 18 bases between. Germline V gene sequence: CDR1 LNHNV, CDR2 YYDKDF (reference sequence). For the CDR3, the DNA is TGTGCCACCAGCAGGGACCGGGACACAGACCGCTATGGCTACACCTTC. Translated, it gives CATSRDRDTDRYGYTF.

The chain uses TRBV19 and TRBJ2-2; D remains ambiguous. The CDR3 covers 12 residues. Germline loops: CDR1 LNHDA, CDR2 SQIVND (reference sequence). V lost 5 bases and J lost 7, with 8 bases in between. In nucleotides, the CDR3 is TGTGCCAGTAGTGCCCGCGGCGGGGAGCTGTTTTTT. It specifies CASSARGGELFF.

V is TRBV6-5 and J is TRBJ1-1, with D hard to call. V dropped 2 bases and J dropped 8 bases, with 15 bases sitting between them. The CDR3 has 14 residues. Germline-derived CDR1 and CDR2 are MNHEY and SVGAGI. The chain's CDR3 is CASSYNGPPSEAFF. The CDR3 DNA follows: TGTGCCAGCAGTTACAATGGACCCCCTAGCGAAGCTTTCTTT.

This clone was seen a handful of times. The gene calls are TRBV5-1 and TRBJ2-2; D ambiguous. CDR3 size: 15 residues. V gave up 0 bases and J gave up 0 bases, with 6 bases separating them. CDR1 and CDR2 (germline): SGHRS, YFSETQ. CDR3 in amino acids: CASSLVGANTGELFF. The CDR3 DNA reads as TGCGCCAGCAGCTTGGTGGGCGCGAACACCGGGGAGCTGTTTTTT.

The chain combines TRBV5-4 with TRBJ2-1; the match to TRBD2 covers 12 bases. This CDR3 is 16 amino acids long. The V gene end was trimmed by 2 bases and the J gene end by 6 bases; junction bases not matched to a gene: 6. CDR1 and CDR2 from the germline V gene are SGHNT and YYREEE (reference sequence). CDR3 bases: TGTGCCAGCAGCTTAACCCGACTAGCGGGAGTCAATGAGCAGTTCTTC. This sequence encodes CASSLTRLAGVNEQFF.

CDR3 region: CAWSVAGYGYTF. The CDR3 nucleotides are TGTGCCTGGAGTGTGGCAGGCTATGGCTACACCTTC. The rearrangement uses TRBV30 and TRBJ1-2; no clear D gene. CDR3 size: 12 residues. Trimming shortened V by 0 bases and J by 4 bases, and 6 bases separated the two germline ends. Per the germline V gene, CDR1 is GTSNPN and CDR2 is SVGIG (reference sequence).

CDR3: CASSSSLLRAGGTNEQFF. For the CDR3, the DNA is TGTGCCAGCAGTTCCTCCCTACTGAGAGCGGGGGGGACCAATGAGCAGTTCTTC. The chain uses TRBV6-2 or TRBV6-3 and TRBJ2-1; 10 positions match TRBD2. Trimming cost V 4 bases and J 6 bases; bases outside gene matches: 15. Germline CDR1 and CDR2: MNHEY and SVGEGT. The CDR3 is 18 amino acids.

This clone was observed a few times. V usage is TRBV23-1 and J usage is TRBJ1-3; 7 bases align to TRBD1. TRBV23-1 is an ORF for which the function is uncertain. Trimming removed 10 bases from V and 0 bases from J; junction bases left unmatched: 6. The CDR3 contains 14 residues. CDR3 sequence reads: CANQGDLSGNTIYF. The CDR3 DNA reads as TGCGCCAACCAGGGGGATCTCTCTGGAAACACCATATATTTT.

This chain connects TRBV7-2 to TRBJ2-5; 9 bases are shared with TRBD2. V lost 3 bases and J lost 1; bases outside the gene matches: 3. Germline loops: CDR1 SGHTA, CDR2 FQGNSA. This CDR3 comprises 15 residues. For the CDR3, the DNA is TGTGCCAGCAGCTTGGGCGGGGGGGCCCAAGAGACCCAGTACTTC. This codes for CASSLGGGAQETQYF.

V gene TRBV2 combines with J gene TRBJ2-3; D remains unclear. Germline V gives CDR1 SNHLY, CDR2 FYNNEI. Trimming stripped 3 bases from V and 7 bases from J, with 5 bases between. The CDR3 has 11 residues. This CDR3 is CASSDPYTQYF. CDR3 DNA sequence: TGTGCCAGCAGTGACCCCTATACGCAGTATTTT.

This chain uses TRBV4-2 with TRBJ2-5; 7 bases line up with TRBD2. After removal of 1 base from V and 5 bases from J, the junction contained 4 bases not matched to a gene. Germline assignment: CDR1 LGHNA and CDR2 YNFKEQ. The CDR3 sequence is 14 residues long. CDR3: CASSQVAGVETQYF. The CDR3 DNA is TGTGCCAGCAGCCAAGTGGCGGGGGTCGAGACCCAGTACTTC.

This chain links TRBV7-2 with TRBJ2-7; tentatively, D is TRBD2 (6 bases). The CDR3 sequence is 14 residues long. Trimming cost V 8 bases and J 7 bases, with 21 bases left between them. In germline, CDR1 is SGHTA, CDR2 FQGNSA. DNA of the CDR3: TGTGCCAGCTCCCCCGGATCGGGAGTGGGGGAGCAGTACTTC. This gives the protein CASSPGSGVGEQYF.

The chain carries TRBV6-2 or TRBV6-3 and TRBJ2-6; 7 nucleotides match TRBD2. Per germline, CDR1 MNHEY and CDR2 SVGEGT. Trimming cost V 6 bases and J 2 bases; bases outside gene matches: 4. The CDR3 has 15 amino acids. The CDR3, as DNA: TGTGCCAGCAGCCTGGCGGGGGCTGGGGCCAACGTCCTGACTTTC. Residues: CASSLAGAGANVLTF.

In regard to this clone: A junction end diverges from the germline sequence, so it may reflect a read error. The chain joins TRBV7-7 to TRBJ1-2, with D hard to call. The CDR3 extends over 13 amino acids. CDR1 and CDR2 from the germline V gene are SSHAT and FNYEAQ (reference sequence). The CDR3 loop is CASSFFSNYGYTF. The DNA of the CDR3 is TGTGCTAGCAGCTTTTTCTCTAACTATGGCTACACCTTC.

The chain couples TRBV24-1 to TRBJ2-7; TRBD1 matches at 8 bases. The germline V gene encodes CDR1 KGHDR and CDR2 SFDVKD. The CDR3 runs to 15 residues. V shed 4 bases and J 3 bases; nucleotides not matched to a gene: 7. CDR3 DNA sequence: TGTGCCACCAGTGACCCTGGACAGGGCGGCTACGAGCAGTACTTC. Amino acids: CATSDPGQGGYEQYF.

The rearrangement joins TRBV12-5 to TRBJ2-7; TRBD2 might be the D (6 bases). V lost 6 bases and J lost 0, with 24 bases in between. The CDR3 has 18 residues. The germline V gene has CDR1 LGHNT and CDR2 FRNRAP. The CDR3 is CASGTPHPPGACSYEQYF. DNA for the CDR3: TGTGCTAGTGGCACTCCCCACCCTCCGGGAGCGTGCTCCTACGAGCAGTACTTC.

The V and J genes are TRBV7-6 and TRBJ1-5, with D maybe TRBD1 (6 bases). Germline V gene sequence: CDR1 SGHVS, CDR2 FNYEAQ. The germline V and J ends were trimmed by 5 bases and 6 bases, with 11 bases remaining between them. This CDR3 has 13 residues. This CDR3 is CASSRQGGQPQHF. CDR3 DNA sequence: TGTGCCAGCAGCCGTCAAGGGGGTCAGCCCCAGCATTTT.

The chain links TRBV27 to TRBJ1-1; D gene unclear. The germline V and J ends were trimmed by 5 bases and 1 base, with 8 bases remaining between them. The CDR3 contains 13 residues. Germline V lookup: CDR1 MNHEY, CDR2 SMNVEV (reference sequence). CDR3 sequence reads: CASSLYRNTEAFF. CDR3 DNA: TGTGCCAGCAGTCTGTACAGGAACACTGAAGCTTTCTTT.